The rows below give T cell receptor beta chains drawn from one sample of a study of shared clonotypes between healthy human individuals. Profiled with immunoSEQ multiplex PCR; TCRdb holds only in-frame clones, not every one. Here the sample spans some 2,000,000 clones, almost 96% being singletons. The specimen was naive CD4+ T cells sorted from blood. These receptor sequences come from a man aged 18 to 30 in good health. Each CDR3 is given with its conserved first and last residue.

j_call v_call cdr3_aa
TRBJ1-5 TRBV10-1 CASSAQVNQPQHF
TRBJ1-1 TRBV11-2 CASSPYTGKAPEAFF
TRBJ2-1 TRBV7-9 CASSYRDRAYNEQFF
TRBJ2-7 TRBV5-6 CASSLETGGPSYEQYF
TRBJ2-1 TRBV29-1 CSVETNNEQFF
TRBJ2-7 TRBV5-4 CASSAGRTYEQYF
TRBJ2-7 TRBV18 CASSPGLAGGAYEQYF
TRBJ1-1 TRBV10-3 CAIRQETMNTEAFF
TRBJ2-2 TRBV7-3 CASRNRVPGELFF
TRBJ1-6 TRBV6-5 CASRGWGNSPLHF
TRBJ2-3 TRBV5-8 CASSLTSQYF
TRBJ1-4 TRBV10-3 CAISGTPGGEKLFF
TRBJ2-7 TRBV5-4 CASSKQDRESHEQYF
TRBJ2-1 TRBV7-2 CASSLELAGGYEQFF
TRBJ2-3 TRBV28 CASKQKGGSDTQYF
TRBJ2-5 TRBV30 CAWSGTSGETQYF
TRBJ2-3 TRBV6-5 CASSQTGDTDTQYF
TRBJ2-7 TRBV4-1 CASSQLEGAWTQGEQYF
TRBJ1-1 TRBV6-5 CASSYSIATMNTEAFF
TRBJ2-7 TRBV7-9 CASSLRDGPYEQYF
TRBJ2-5 TRBV4-2 CASSLFGGERRETQYF
TRBJ2-1 TRBV7-3 CASSLGAGGEQFF
TRBJ2-1 TRBV4-2 CASSQAPPGSGGPSYNEQFF
TRBJ2-2 TRBV5-1 CASSTRGGANTGELFF
TRBJ2-7 TRBV5-1 CASSLSGQGTYEQYF
TRBJ1-3 TRBV29-1 CAIGQRNSGNTIYF
TRBJ2-6 TRBV27 CASKTYASGANVLTF
TRBJ1-2 TRBV30 CAWAGGRYGYTF
TRBJ2-7 TRBV11-2 CASSLGLAASYEQYF
TRBJ2-4 TRBV7-2 CASSLVWIGAKNIQYF
TRBJ2-6 TRBV30 CAWSVLGAGVLTF
TRBJ2-3 TRBV21-1 CASSDQGQMATQYF
TRBJ2-3 TRBV7-9 CASSREASGTDTQYF
TRBJ2-1 TRBV6-6 CASSLGQGNEQFF
TRBJ1-5 TRBV2 CASSEEGYQPQHF
TRBJ1-6 TRBV2 CASSPDLLGYNSPLHF
TRBJ2-7 TRBV13 CASSLGSRTGSYEQYF
TRBJ2-7 TRBV4-3 CASSQADGTYEQYF
TRBJ1-2 TRBV28 CASRPPGTANYGYTF
TRBJ1-6 TRBV5-1 CASSPDRAMGSPLHF
TRBJ2-4 TRBV14 CASSQDGSLAKNIQYF
TRBJ1-4 TRBV6-5 CASRRGTPNNEKLFF
TRBJ2-1 TRBV7-6 CASTVRSGWEGHDEQFF
TRBJ2-5 TRBV13 CASSRRVSVPETQYF
TRBJ2-5 TRBV10-3 CAVWSGAQETQYF
TRBJ2-7 TRBV4-1 CASSPGQGRVDEQYF
TRBJ1-2 TRBV30 CAWRILGQGYGYTF
TRBJ2-7 TRBV10-3 CAIRGDYEQYF
TRBJ2-4 TRBV19 CASSIPRENPGLDKNIQYF
TRBJ1-2 TRBV6-5 CASRPGGHYGYTF
TRBJ1-6 TRBV9 CASSVGPNGGSPLHF
TRBJ2-5 TRBV27 CATKRPTGKRTQYF
TRBJ2-5 TRBV6-5 CASSWSGETQYF